This is a list of T cell receptor beta chains from one sample in a study of PD-1 blockade in classical Hodgkin lymphoma. Assay: immunoSEQ multiplex PCR; the TCRdb copy retains only in-frame clones and omits some. The table shows about 110,000 clones, with roughly nine tenths occurring only once. The input for sequencing was peripheral blood mononuclear cells (PBMCs), taken before the second cycle of nivolumab. The receptors originated from a human donor with classical Hodgkin lymphoma. CDR3s include the opening cysteine and the closing phenylalanine or tryptophan. The size of a clone is reported for some rows only, either as once, few or many, or as a class for expanded clones.

v_call: TRBV4-1
clone_size: once
cdr3_aa: CASSQVPGQGAGEAFF

v_call: TRBV7-9
clone_size: .
cdr3_aa: CASSLVELAGEQYF

v_call: TRBV19
clone_size: .
cdr3_aa: CASRPSVGNYEQYF

v_call: TRBV6-5
clone_size: .
cdr3_aa: CASREQGLGANVLTF

v_call: TRBV2
clone_size: .
cdr3_aa: CASRERGGGNTIYF

v_call: TRBV11-1
clone_size: few
cdr3_aa: CASSGTYGTEAFF

v_call: TRBV4-1
clone_size: .
cdr3_aa: CASSLGARNEKLFF

v_call: TRBV4-3
clone_size: .
cdr3_aa: CASSQDRVGTDTQYF

v_call: TRBV4-1
clone_size: .
cdr3_aa: CASSQGRWGNGANVLTF

v_call: TRBV15
clone_size: .
cdr3_aa: CATSRAPSLKTEAFF

v_call: TRBV2
clone_size: .
cdr3_aa: CASSLRTSGRAEQFF

v_call: TRBV7-2
clone_size: .
cdr3_aa: CASSPNLRREAFF

v_call: TRBV7-9
clone_size: .
cdr3_aa: CASSSGAYYGYTF

v_call: TRBV11-2
clone_size: .
cdr3_aa: CASSLDRMGMNTEAFF

v_call: TRBV4-3
clone_size: .
cdr3_aa: CASSPRQGRTDTQYF

v_call: TRBV20-1
clone_size: .
cdr3_aa: CSAGTIYEQYF

v_call: TRBV9
clone_size: .
cdr3_aa: CASSKLAGGRNEQFF

v_call: TRBV25-1
clone_size: .
cdr3_aa: CASSEGALPSNYEQYF

v_call: TRBV5-1
clone_size: .
cdr3_aa: CASRPDRNYGGYTF

v_call: TRBV6-5
clone_size: .
cdr3_aa: CASSPLAGAEAFF

v_call: TRBV2
clone_size: .
cdr3_aa: CASSVQGANNQPQHF

v_call: TRBV5-4
clone_size: .
cdr3_aa: CASSSAGGGRFRGETQYF

v_call: TRBV2
clone_size: .
cdr3_aa: CASSGGGTDTQYF